This paragraph reports one T cell receptor (beta chain). Its antigen is undetermined. In the PCR, 60 Vbeta and 13 Jbeta primers were used. This table comes from immunoSEQ multiplex PCR, and its TCRdb copy is limited to in-frame clones, with some not included. Among around 150,000 clones listed, approximately 80% were seen once. After removal of 4 bases from V and 0 bases from J, the junction contained 9 bases not matched to a gene. From germline, CDR1 is SGHRS and CDR2 YFSETQ. CDR3 size: 16 residues. The data were taken from a study of cytomegalovirus exposure and HLA in healthy donors. Findings and limits, study-wide: In an earlier analysis, most TCR beta V segments were productive about 87% or about 30% of the time. A later analysis revealed that TCR association rates differed between HLA loci, peaking at DRB1 and bottoming out at HLA-C.

The sequenced sample consisted of PBMCs. The chain joins TRBV5-1 to TRBJ2-5; 7 positions match TRBD2. The clonotype comes from a man between 45 and 60 years old in good health and CMV-seropositive. The CDR3 DNA sequence: TGCGCCAGCAGCCCCCCTCTCGGGGGGAACCAAGAGACCCAGTACTTC. Its translation is CASSPPLGGNQETQYF.